This is a list of T cell receptor beta chains from one sample in a study of blood T cells in healthy people across ages. TCRdb fed the 5' RACE reads into MiXCR, producing one record per CDR3 protein. The table shows roughly 800,000 distinct CDR3 sequences, with just under 25% occurring only once. In addition, the sample was reused for a study of T cells of mothers and their children.

What was sequenced was blood. The receptors were sampled from a boy younger than 18 in good health. Each CDR3 is given with its conserved first and last residue. Fields, in order: D gene, clone size, J gene, V gene, CDR3 DNA, CDR3 protein. A D gene is named only where the DNA matches it firmly. Some rows mark clone size as missing; the rest say once, few, many or name a class of expanded clone.

>NA|NA|TRBJ2-4|TRBV28
TGTGCCTCCGGGGTAGGGTGGGGGAACATTCAGTACTTC
CASGVGWGNIQYF
>NA|NA|TRBJ2-1|TRBV3-1
TGTGCCAGCAGCCCGAAAAACAATGAGCAGTTCTTC
CASSPKNNEQFF
>NA|few|TRBJ2-5|TRBV10-2
TGCGCCAGCAGTGAGTCGACTTTTTGGGGTGGAGAGACCCAGTACTTC
CASSESTFWGGETQYF
>NA|NA|TRBJ2-7|TRBV29-1
TGCAGCGTTGAACTAGGGGCTCTACCCCTCGAGCAGTACTTC
CSVELGALPLEQYF
>NA|NA|TRBJ1-2|TRBV10-3
TGTGCCATCAGTGGGGGGGCCGGCTATGGCTACACCTTC
CAISGGAGYGYTF
>NA|NA|TRBJ2-6|TRBV29-1
TGCAGCGTTGAAGATCCGGGGACGGCTGGGGCCAACGTCCTGACTTTC
CSVEDPGTAGANVLTF
>TRBD1|few|TRBJ1-2|TRBV12-3/TRBV12-4
TGTGCCAGCATCCCTCTCCCCCGACAGGGACCCACGGGGAAGAGGGGCTACACCTTC
CASIPLPRQGPTGKRGYTF
>NA|few|TRBJ2-7|TRBV20-1
TGCAGTGCTAGAGATGCCAGGACGGACGACGGGTCCTACGAGCAGTACTTC
CSARDARTDDGSYEQYF
>NA|NA|TRBJ1-1|TRBV7-9
TGTGCCAGCAGCTCTAACAAGGGGACTGAAGCTTTCTTT
CASSSNKGTEAFF
>NA|NA|TRBJ2-5|TRBV29-1
TGCAGCGTTGGAGGGACATGGGGGGGAGAGACCCAGTACTTC
CSVGGTWGGETQYF
>TRBD1|NA|TRBJ2-7|TRBV6-2/TRBV6-3
TGTGCCAGCACCAGGACAGGGACCTACGAGCAGTACTTC
CASTRTGTYEQYF
>NA|many|TRBJ2-3|TRBV28
TGTGCCAGCAGTTTCCCCTCGGCTCTGATGTATAGCGAATGGTTATACGGGAACACAGATACGCAGTATTTT
CASSFPSALMYSEWLYGNTDTQYF
>NA|few|TRBJ2-4|TRBV20-1
TGCAGTGCTAGACCTTCGACAGACAAAAACATTCAGTACTTC
CSARPSTDKNIQYF
>TRBD1|NA|TRBJ2-7|TRBV4-3
TGCGCCAGCAGCCAAGATCGGACAGGGGCAGGGGACGAGCAGTACTTC
CASSQDRTGAGDEQYF
>NA|NA|TRBJ1-6|TRBV28
TGTGCCAGCAGTTTATCCGCAGGCTCCTATAATTCACCCCTCCACTTT
CASSLSAGSYNSPLHF
>TRBD1|many|TRBJ2-7|TRBV10-3
TGTGCCATCAGTGAGCAGGACAGGGGGCCCTACGAGCAGTACTTC
CAISEQDRGPYEQYF
>NA|few|TRBJ2-1|TRBV30
TGTGCCTGGAGTGTGGCCAGTAGCTCCTACAATGAGCAGTTCTTC
CAWSVASSSYNEQFF
>NA|NA|TRBJ2-7|TRBV4-3
TGCGTCAGCAGCCAAGATAGAGACGTGGGTTACGAGCAGTACTTC
CVSSQDRDVGYEQYF
>TRBD2|few|TRBJ2-1|TRBV12-3/TRBV12-4
TGTGCCAGCAGTTTAGCCTTTCTAGCGGCAGAGCAGTTCTTC
CASSLAFLAAEQFF
>TRBD2|NA|TRBJ2-7|TRBV6-5
TGTGCCAGCAGCCGACTAGCGGGAGGTTCCTACGAGCAGTACTTC
CASSRLAGGSYEQYF
>TRBD2|few|TRBJ2-1|TRBV5-1
TGCGCCAGCAGCCTCCTTAGCGGGACCTCCTACAATGAGCAGTTCTTC
CASSLLSGTSYNEQFF
>TRBD2|NA|TRBJ2-1|TRBV7-9
TGTGCCAGCAGCCGAGATCGGACTAGCGGTTACAATGAGCAGTTCTTC
CASSRDRTSGYNEQFF
>TRBD1|NA|TRBJ1-2|TRBV5-1
TGCGCCAGCAGCTCCGGACAGGGCCATGGCTACACCTTC
CASSSGQGHGYTF
>NA|few|TRBJ2-5|TRBV4-3
TGCGCCAGCAGCCAAGAAAGGGACTGGGGATTTGAGACCCAGTACTTC
CASSQERDWGFETQYF
>NA|NA|TRBJ1-2|TRBV7-9
TGTGCCAGCAGTCAACTCAGGACAGAAGCTAACTATGGCTACACCTTC
CASSQLRTEANYGYTF
>NA|many|TRBJ2-7|TRBV5-1
TGCGCCAGCAGCTTGCCCTCCTACGAGCAGTACTTC
CASSLPSYEQYF
>TRBD1|few|TRBJ2-7|TRBV7-8
TGTGCCAGCAGCTTAGGGACAGGGGGCGCGAGGGAGCAGTACTTC
CASSLGTGGAREQYF
>NA|NA|TRBJ1-4|TRBV3-1
TGTGCCAGCAGCCAAGTCCTCGCCGAAAAACTGTTTTTT
CASSQVLAEKLFF
>NA|few|TRBJ2-7|TRBV28
TGTGCCAGCTCCCCCGAAGGTGGGCGAGAGTACTTC
CASSPEGGREYF
>TRBD1|NA|TRBJ2-7|TRBV7-9
TGTGCCAGCTCCCCCGGGACAGGGATAATTAACGAGCAGTACTTC
CASSPGTGIINEQYF
>NA|NA|TRBJ2-3|TRBV11-2
TGTGCCAGCAGCTCCCTCAGCTCACCCACAGATACGCAGTATTTT
CASSSLSSPTDTQYF
>NA|few|TRBJ1-1|TRBV13
TGTGCCAGCAGCTTAATTCGCGCTGGGTTCTCGGCAAAGGCTTTCTTT
CASSLIRAGFSAKAFF
>TRBD1|NA|TRBJ2-5|TRBV10-3
TGTGCCATCAATCAACAGGGGACCCTCCAAGAGACCCAGTACTTC
CAINQQGTLQETQYF